The clone carrying this TCR beta chain was observed once. Its matching antigen is unknown. Relative to the germline gene, one junction end is altered; a read error may explain this. TCRdb recomputed calls from the RT-PCR reads with MiXCR, one row per CDR3 protein. The sample consists of under 750,000 distinct CDR3 sequences, about 11% of them appearing once. The CDR3 contains 14 residues. Germline V gene data show CDR1 as DFQATT and CDR2 as SNEGSKA (reference sequence). The data were taken from a study of response to subunit inactivated influenza vaccine. The study, taken as a whole, reports: It was the authors' suggestion that each seasonal influenza vaccination recruits few new T cells.

Material: PBMCs from blood, obtained on the day of vaccination. The chain combines TRBV20-1 with TRBJ1-2; maybe TRBD1 (6 bases). This sequence originates from a man aged 45 to 65 who received an inactivated influenza vaccine. Here the CDR3 DNA reads TGCAGTGCTAGACCCGAACAGGGTTATTATGGCCACACCTTC. Its translation is CSARPEQGYYGHTF.